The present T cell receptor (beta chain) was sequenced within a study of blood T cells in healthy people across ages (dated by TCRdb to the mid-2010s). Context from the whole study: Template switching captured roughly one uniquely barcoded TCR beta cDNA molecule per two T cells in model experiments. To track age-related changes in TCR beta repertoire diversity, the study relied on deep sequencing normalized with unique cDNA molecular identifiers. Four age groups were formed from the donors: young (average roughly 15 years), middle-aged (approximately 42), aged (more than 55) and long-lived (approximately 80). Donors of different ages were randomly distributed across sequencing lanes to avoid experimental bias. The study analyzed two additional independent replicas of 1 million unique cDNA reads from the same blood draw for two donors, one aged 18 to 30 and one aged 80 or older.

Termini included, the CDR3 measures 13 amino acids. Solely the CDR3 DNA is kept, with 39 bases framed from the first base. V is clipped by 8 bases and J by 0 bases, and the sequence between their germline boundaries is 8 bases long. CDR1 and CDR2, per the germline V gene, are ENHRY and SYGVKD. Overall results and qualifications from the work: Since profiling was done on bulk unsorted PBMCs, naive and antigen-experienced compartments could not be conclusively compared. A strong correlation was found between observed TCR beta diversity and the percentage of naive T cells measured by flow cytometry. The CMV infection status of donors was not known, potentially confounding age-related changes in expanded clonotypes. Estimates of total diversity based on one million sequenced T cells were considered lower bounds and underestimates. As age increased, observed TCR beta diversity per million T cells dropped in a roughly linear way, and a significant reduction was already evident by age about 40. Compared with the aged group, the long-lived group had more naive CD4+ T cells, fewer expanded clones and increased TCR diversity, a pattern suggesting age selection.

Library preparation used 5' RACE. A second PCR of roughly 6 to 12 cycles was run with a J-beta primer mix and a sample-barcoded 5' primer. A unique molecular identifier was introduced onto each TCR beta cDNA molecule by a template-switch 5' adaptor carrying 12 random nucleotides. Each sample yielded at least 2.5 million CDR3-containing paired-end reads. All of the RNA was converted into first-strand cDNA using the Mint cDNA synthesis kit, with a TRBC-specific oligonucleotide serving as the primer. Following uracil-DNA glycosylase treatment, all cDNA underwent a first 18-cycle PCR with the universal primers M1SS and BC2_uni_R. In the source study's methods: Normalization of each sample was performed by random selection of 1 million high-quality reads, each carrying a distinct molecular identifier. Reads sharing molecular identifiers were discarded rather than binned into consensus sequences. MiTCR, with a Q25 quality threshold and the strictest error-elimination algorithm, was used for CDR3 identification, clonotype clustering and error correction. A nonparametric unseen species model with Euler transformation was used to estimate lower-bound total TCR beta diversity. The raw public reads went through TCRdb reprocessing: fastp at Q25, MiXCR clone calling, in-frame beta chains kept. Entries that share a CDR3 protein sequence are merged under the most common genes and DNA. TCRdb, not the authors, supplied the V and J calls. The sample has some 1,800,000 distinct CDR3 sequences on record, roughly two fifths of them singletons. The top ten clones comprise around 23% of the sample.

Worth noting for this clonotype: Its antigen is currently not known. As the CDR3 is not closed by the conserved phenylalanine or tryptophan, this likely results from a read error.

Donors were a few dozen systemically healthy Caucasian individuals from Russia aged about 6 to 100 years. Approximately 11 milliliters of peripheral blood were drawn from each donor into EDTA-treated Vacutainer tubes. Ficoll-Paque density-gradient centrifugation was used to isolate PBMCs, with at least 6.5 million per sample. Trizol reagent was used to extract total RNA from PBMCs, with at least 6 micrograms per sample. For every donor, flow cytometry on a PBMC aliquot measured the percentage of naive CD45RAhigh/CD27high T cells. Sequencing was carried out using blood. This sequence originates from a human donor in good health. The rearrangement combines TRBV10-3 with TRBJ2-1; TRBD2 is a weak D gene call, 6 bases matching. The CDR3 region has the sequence CAIGGSSYNEQFL. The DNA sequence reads TGTGCCATCGGGGGGAGCTCCTACAATGAGCAGTTCTTG.